This TCR beta chain derives from a study of shared clonotypes between healthy human individuals. The study's findings and limits: Compared with memory subsets, naive subsets generally had larger estimated richness. There were few donors, and this limited the genetic and exposure-history diversity represented.

Of note for this clone: Antigen unknown.

V was pared by 1 base and J by 4 bases, with 12 bases between. The CDR3 is 15 residues long. CDR1 and CDR2 (germline): SNHLY, FYNNEI. All donors were Caucasian adults living in Nashville, Tennessee. Per sorted-subset replicate PCR, input was approximately 0.2 ug DNA, representing roughly 29,000 T cell genomes. Produced via immunoSEQ multiplex PCR; TCRdb's table is partial and in-frame only. This table holds some 2,500,000 clones, 85% to 95% found once. This receptor was taken from a man aged 18 to 29 in good health. Some clones in this sample may be carry-over from other donors' samples. This chain links TRBV2 with TRBJ2-3; either TRBD1 or TRBD2 may fit D (6 bases each). Specimen: naive CD4+ T cells from PBMCs. Indicated subset: CD45RA+ positively selected. CDR3 in DNA: TGTGCCAGCAGTGAAGTCGGGGGCCACGCAGATACGCAGTATTTT. The encoded protein is CASSEVGGHADTQYF.